Below are 16 T cell receptor beta chains sequenced from a single sample in a study of response to subunit inactivated influenza vaccine. A single record per CDR3 protein comes from TCRdb applying MiXCR to the RT-PCR reads. The sample contains about 160,000 distinct CDR3 sequences, about 11% of which appear only once. This specimen consisted of non-naive T cells sorted from PBMCs, obtained more than 35 days after vaccination. Every receptor here comes from a man between 50 and 59 years old who received an inactivated influenza vaccine.

This chain joins TRBV28 and TRBJ2-1; 8 positions match TRBD1. The germline V gene has CDR1 MDHEN and CDR2 SYDVKM. The CDR3 has 15 residues. V lost 2 bases, J lost 3 bases, and 3 bases stayed unmatched. The CDR3 DNA reads as TGTGCCAGCAGTTTAGGTGGACAGGGCTACAATGAGCAGTTCTTC. Translated, it gives CASSLGGQGYNEQFF. The full variable domain, its missing parts supplied by reference TRBV28 and TRBJ2-1, is DVKVTQSSRYLVKRTGEKVFLECVQDMDHENMFWYRQDPGLGLRLIYFSYDVKMKEKGDIPEGYSVSREKKERFSLILESASTNQTSMYLCASSLGGQGYNEQFFGPGTRLTVL.

V gene TRBV6-1 combines with J gene TRBJ1-1; D unresolved. There are 13 residues in the CDR3. From germline, CDR1 is MNHNS and CDR2 SASEGT. Deletions cut 7 bases from V and 0 bases from J, with 9 bases between. The CDR3 here is CASKVSMNTEAFF. The DNA for the CDR3 is TGTGCCAGCAAAGTTTCCATGAACACTGAAGCTTTCTTT.

This clonotype was found a few times. The chain links TRBV7-2 to TRBJ2-3; TRBD2 matches 7 bases. Looked up from germline, CDR1 is SGHTA and CDR2 is FQGNSA. The CDR3 runs to 15 residues. V shed 5 bases and J 2 bases; nucleotides not matched to a gene: 7. CDR3: CASSRAGPPTDTQYF. The CDR3 nucleotides read TGTGCCAGCAGCCGAGCGGGACCTCCCACAGATACGCAGTATTTT.

J is TRBJ2-5 and V is TRBV20-1, with TRBD1 identical over 7 bases. The CDR3 length is 15 residues. Germline V gene sequence: CDR1 DFQATT, CDR2 SNEGSKA (reference sequence). With 6 bases clipped from V and 3 bases from J, the junction kept 13 bases outside the gene matches. Here the CDR3 reads CSAGAWDSPKETQYF. In nucleotides, the CDR3 is TGCAGTGCCGGTGCTTGGGACAGTCCTAAAGAGACCCAGTACTTC.

The chain has TRBV12-3 or TRBV12-4 and TRBJ1-5, with TRBD1 as a possible D gene (5 bases). CDR3 size: 16 residues. Trimming took off 0 bases at V and 4 bases at J, with 13 bases between the two ends. This CDR3 reads CASSLALGQGNQPQHF. The CDR3 DNA reads as TGTGCCAGCAGTTTAGCGCTAGGTCAGGGAAATCAGCCCCAGCATTTT.

This clonotype was observed a few times. The genes are TRBV10-3 and TRBJ1-5; D not certain. Deletions cut 0 bases from V and 1 base from J, with 10 bases between. CDR1 is ENHRY, CDR2 SYGVKD, per germline. This CDR3 contains 16 residues. This chain's CDR3 is CAISESIGISNQPQHF. The CDR3 bases are TGTGCCATCAGTGAGTCGATAGGGATAAGCAATCAGCCCCAGCATTTT.

The rearrangement joins TRBV6-1 to TRBJ2-1, with D possibly matching TRBD2 (6 bases). CDR1 is MNHNS and CDR2 is SASEGT in the germline V gene. V dropped 3 bases and J dropped 5 bases, with 17 bases sitting between them. CDR3 length: 16 residues. The CDR3 DNA sequence: TGTGCCAGCAGTGATGGACTAAGGACCTCTGACAATGAGCAGTTCTTC. It is translated as CASSDGLRTSDNEQFF.

The chain employs TRBV28 and TRBJ1-5, with 10 bases aligning to TRBD1. Unmatched junction bases numbered 5, after V lost 1 base and J lost 5 bases. CDR3 length equals 16 residues. Germline values: CDR1 MDHEN, CDR2 SYDVKM. The CDR3 loop reads CASSLSTGGIDQPQHF. CDR3 nucleotides: TGTGCCAGCAGTTTATCGACAGGGGGCATAGATCAGCCCCAGCATTTT.

The chain links TRBV4-2 to TRBJ2-7; TRBD1 is a possible D gene (6 bases). Germline V CDR1 and CDR2: LGHNA, YNFKEQ. There are 15 residues in the CDR3. Trimming pared 1 base from V and 6 bases from J, leaving 16 bases between. CDR3 sequence reads: CASSQASQGLGEQYF. The CDR3 DNA sequence: TGTGCCAGCAGCCAAGCGTCTCAGGGGTTAGGCGAGCAGTACTTC.

This clonotype was counted at least ten times. CDR3 sequence reads: CASSSVGVDADTQYF. DNA for the CDR3: TGTGCCAGCAGCTCGGTAGGGGTAGATGCAGATACGCAGTATTTT. J is TRBJ2-3 and V is TRBV12-3 or TRBV12-4, with D perhaps TRBD1 (5 bases). This CDR3 spans 15 amino acids. Deletions cut 6 bases from V and 4 bases from J, with 17 bases between.

This clonotype was recorded a few times. This chain joins TRBV27 and TRBJ1-5; D possibly corresponds to TRBD1 (6 bases). Germline assignment: CDR1 MNHEY and CDR2 SMNVEV (reference sequence). This CDR3 is 15 amino acids long. Between the trimmed V and J ends, which lost 3 bases and 6 bases, there was a span of 15 bases. The DNA for the CDR3 is TGTGCCAGCAGTTTTTCGGGGGCAAGGGGTCAGCCCCAGCATTTT. Encoded protein: CASSFSGARGQPQHF.

This clonotype was counted many times. The genes are TRBV16 and TRBJ2-1, with 16 bases identical to TRBD2. This CDR3 has 19 amino acids. With V trimmed by 1 base and J by 10 bases, 13 bases remained unmatched. Germline V gene lookup returns CDR1 KGHSY and CDR2 FQNENV. CDR3 sequence: CASSQFGTSGRARFIEQFF. Written as DNA, the CDR3 is TGTGCCAGCAGCCAATTTGGGACTAGCGGGAGGGCCCGGTTTATCGAGCAGTTCTTC.

This clonotype was counted between two and nine times. The chain recombines TRBV9 with TRBJ1-4; D gene ambiguous. Trimming removed 0 bases at V and 4 bases at J, with 13 bases between. The CDR3 spans 16 residues. The germline V gene has CDR1 SGDLS and CDR2 YYNGEE. The CDR3 reads CASSVVGNPDNEKLFF. CDR3 DNA sequence: TGTGCCAGCAGCGTAGTGGGAAACCCGGATAATGAAAAACTGTTTTTT.

This clonotype showed up many times. The chain combines TRBV3-1 with TRBJ2-3, with TRBD2 matching 10 bases. V dropped 4 bases and J dropped 6; count of bases not matched to a gene: 4. Germline assignment: CDR1 LGHDT and CDR2 YNNKEL (reference sequence). The CDR3 consists of 14 residues. In DNA form, the CDR3 reads TGTGCCAGCAGCCCTAGCGGGAGTGCTGATACGCAGTATTTT. Translation gives CASSPSGSADTQYF.

This clonotype was counted at least ten times. The chain links TRBV12-3 or TRBV12-4 to TRBJ2-1, with D hard to call. Trimming shortened V by 6 bases and J by 8 bases, and 23 bases separated the two germline ends. The CDR3 has 16 residues. The CDR3 bases are TGTGCCAGCAGACTAAGACGGAATGGGATAGGCGATGAGCAGTTCTTC. Its translation is CASRLRRNGIGDEQFF.

The chain uses TRBV7-9 and TRBJ2-1; TRBD2 aligns across 10 bases. Germline CDR1 is SEHNR and CDR2 is FQNEAQ (reference sequence). Germline trimming cut 1 base from V and 7 bases from J; bases unmatched to any gene: 10. This CDR3 contains 17 residues. CDR3: CASSLVVKRGGQNEQFF. DNA of the CDR3: TGTGCCAGCAGCTTAGTGGTGAAGCGGGGGGGCCAGAATGAGCAGTTCTTC.